This T cell receptor beta chain was found in a study of blood T cell repertoires in COVID-19. Germline CDR1 MNHEY, CDR2 SMNVEV (reference sequence). CDR3 length: 16 amino acids. With 3 bases clipped from V and 2 bases from J, the junction kept 6 bases outside the gene matches. Here immunoSEQ multiplex PCR was the method, and the copy in TCRdb shows in-frame clones only, minus some. Among 150,000 to 200,000 clones listed, 70% to 85% were seen once. This clone was observed a handful of times. The chain joins TRBV27 to TRBJ1-2; 10 positions agree with TRBD1. The sample comprised peripheral blood. This receptor was obtained from a woman aged 40 to 50 with COVID-19, enrolled during active disease. CDR3 sequence: CASSLRRDRGNYGYTF. The DNA of the CDR3 is TGTGCCAGCAGTTTGCGAAGGGACAGGGGCAACTATGGCTACACCTTC.